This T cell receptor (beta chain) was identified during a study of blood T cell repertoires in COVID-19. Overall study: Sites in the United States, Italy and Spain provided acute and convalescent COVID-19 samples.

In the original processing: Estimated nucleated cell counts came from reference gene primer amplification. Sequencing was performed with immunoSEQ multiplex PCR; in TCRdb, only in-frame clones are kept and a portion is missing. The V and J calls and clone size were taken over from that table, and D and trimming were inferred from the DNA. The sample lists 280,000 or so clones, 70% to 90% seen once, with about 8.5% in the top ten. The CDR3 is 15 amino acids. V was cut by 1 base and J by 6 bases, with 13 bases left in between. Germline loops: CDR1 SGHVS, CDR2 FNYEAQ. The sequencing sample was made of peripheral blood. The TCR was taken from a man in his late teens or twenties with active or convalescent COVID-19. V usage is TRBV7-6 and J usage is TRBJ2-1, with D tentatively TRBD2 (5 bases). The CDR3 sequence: CASSLGSGSFNEQFF. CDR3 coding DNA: TGTGCCAGCAGCTTAGGTTCGGGGAGTTTCAATGAGCAGTTCTTC.